This T cell receptor (beta chain) emerged from a study of molecular identifiers for immune sequencing clone quantification. TCRdb reanalysed the PCR reads using MiXCR and keeps one entry per CDR3 protein. The sample yields around 100,000 distinct CDR3 sequences, roughly 38% seen once. Sorted cells numbering 20,000 to 1,000,000, with 10%, 30% or 50% RNA, yielded the naive CD8 libraries. Sorting captured naive CD8 T cells as CD8+CD4-CCR7+CD45RA+. Sequenced: naive CD8+ T cells from blood, with Jurkat cell RNA spiked in. The subset here: FACS-sorted CD8+CD4-CCR7+CD45RA+ naive T cells. The origin of this receptor is a human donor in good health. Some libraries in this study had Jurkat cell RNA spiked in.

CDR3 nucleotide sequence: TGCGCCAGCAGCCAAGATTTCGGGGCTAGCGGTTTCTACAATGAGCAGTTCTTC. This codes for CASSQDFGASGFYNEQFF. The genes are TRBV4-1 and TRBJ2-1, with 7 bases aligning to TRBD2. The junction had 11 bases not matched to a gene; V was cut back by 0 bases and J by 3 bases. The CDR3 totals 18 residues. CDR1 and CDR2 from the germline V gene are MGHRA and YSYEKL.